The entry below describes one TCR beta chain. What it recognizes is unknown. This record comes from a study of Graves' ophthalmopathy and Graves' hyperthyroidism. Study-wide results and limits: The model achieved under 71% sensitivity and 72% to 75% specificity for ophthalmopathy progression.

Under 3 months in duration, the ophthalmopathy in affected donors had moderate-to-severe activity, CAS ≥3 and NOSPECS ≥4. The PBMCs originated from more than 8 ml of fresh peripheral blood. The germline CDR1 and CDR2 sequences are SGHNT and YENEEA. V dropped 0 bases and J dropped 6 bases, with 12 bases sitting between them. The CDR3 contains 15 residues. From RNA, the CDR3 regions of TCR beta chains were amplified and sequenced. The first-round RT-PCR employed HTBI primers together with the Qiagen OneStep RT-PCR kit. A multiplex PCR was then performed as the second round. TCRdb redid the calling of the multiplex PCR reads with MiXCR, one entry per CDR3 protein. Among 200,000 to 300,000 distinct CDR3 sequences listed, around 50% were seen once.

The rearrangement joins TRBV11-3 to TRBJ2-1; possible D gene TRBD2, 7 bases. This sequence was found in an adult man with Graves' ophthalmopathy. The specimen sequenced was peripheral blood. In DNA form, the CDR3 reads TGTGCCAGCAGCTTAGAGGCGGGGGCCATCAATGAGCAGTTCTTC. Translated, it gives CASSLEAGAINEQFF.